This T cell receptor (beta chain) derives from a study of PD-L1 blockade in urothelial cancer. At the level of the study: Males with bladder-origin urothelial cancer made up about 85% of the roughly 29 patients.

The CDR3 has 14 residues. The V end lost 6 bases, the J end lost 3 bases, and 12 bases lay between the germline ends. CDR1 KGHSH and CDR2 LQKENI come from the germline V gene. As to time point: pretreatment peripheral blood. Synthetic TCR analog templates were spiked into each PCR. Libraries were prepared by immunoSEQ multiplex PCR; TCRdb keeps only in-frame clonotypes and omits some of them. The table lists some 63,000 clones, 81% of them singletons. This clonotype was obtained from an older man with urothelial cancer. The V gene is TRBV18, the J gene TRBJ1-5; D remains ambiguous. This sample comprised PBMCs, obtained around atezolizumab (anti-PD-L1) treatment. CDR3: CASSPVGNNQPQHF. The CDR3 bases are TGTGCCAGCTCGCCGGTCGGGAACAATCAGCCCCAGCATTTT.